This T cell receptor (beta chain) was profiled in a study of cytomegalovirus exposure and HLA in healthy donors (dated 2017 in TCRdb). Concerning the study at large: A later analysis indicated that the 120 or so validation repertoires were generated on the platform also employed for the approximately 700 repertoires of the first cohort. To predict cytomegalovirus infection status, the study combined high-throughput TCR immunosequencing, statistical association of individual TCRs with disease status, and machine learning. A separate validation cohort of roughly 130 different subjects was used in addition to the approximately 640-subject first cohort. The aim of the study was to test whether cataloging public T cell receptors could identify signatures of past pathogen exposure.

The paper as a whole reports these results and caveats: In both the original and validation cohorts, the classifier was reported to diagnose cytomegalovirus status with high specificity and sensitivity. Most TCR sequences were observed very rarely across donors, whereas some public TCRs were present in many individuals. A later analysis found that TCRs clustered in the first cohort also tended to co-occur in the roughly 120 validation repertoires, with 90% to 95% of cluster scores above 0. It was suggested by the authors that the approach could potentially be generalized to other disease states and immunological phenotypes. A later analysis lacked HLA typing for the validation cohort, so it scored co-occurrence in that cohort across all 110 or so repertoires. A total of 150 to 200 TCR beta chains were listed by the study as associated with cytomegalovirus. Three of the identified cytomegalovirus-associated TCR beta chains were confirmed in vitro to be specific for cytomegalovirus antigens.

V is trimmed back by 6 bases and J by 5 bases, and the junction contains 8 bases that no gene match accounts for. Via the germline V gene (reference sequence), CDR1 is SEHNR and CDR2 FQNEAQ. The CDR3 measures 15 amino acids from cysteine to phenylalanine. The DNA shown is the 45-base CDR3, in frame from base 1. Comments on this clone: The antigen it binds to is not known. Base qualities are not at hand, and no much larger clone is one base apart.

The method was the immunoSEQ multiplex PCR assay. Regarding the original processing steps: A statistical classification framework was built for diagnosing cytomegalovirus status from the catalog of TCR beta chain sequences. TCRdb took over this immuneACCESS table, retaining in-frame rearrangements with V and J assigned. Such tables are incomplete; in checked studies, under half of the missing clones stem from an unresolved V gene, and the remainder is unexplained. Clone size and the V and J calls come from that table; the DNA yielded D and trimming. This sample holds some 40,000 clones; about 93% were observed only once. The ten most abundant clones make up more than 2.5% of the sample. The donors were included in the validation cohort of over a hundred subjects, a group kept apart from the roughly 690-subject first cohort.

Material: PBMCs. This TCR derives from a man aged 18 to 30 in good health and CMV-seronegative. The chain couples TRBV7-9 to TRBJ2-5; 11 central bases correspond to TRBD1. The CDR3: CASSQDRGLRETQYF. The bases are TGTGCCAGCAGTCAGGACAGGGGGCTAAGGGAGACCCAGTACTTC.